The clone carrying this TCR beta chain was picked up a small number of times. The sample belongs to a study of blood T cell repertoires in COVID-19. Looking at the study overall: Sites in the United States, Italy and Spain provided acute and convalescent COVID-19 samples.

Per the original methods: Using reference gene primer amplification, nucleated cell counts were estimated. The protocol was immunoSEQ multiplex PCR, while the TCRdb copy is restricted to in-frame clones and leaves out a portion. V and J calls and clone size come straight from that table; D and trimming were deduced from the DNA. The data show approximately 260,000 clones, 70% to 90% seen once. V lost 0 bases to trimming and J lost 4 bases, with 12 bases between them. The CDR3 is 15 residues long. Germline CDR1 is MGHRA and CDR2 is YSYEKL. The chain is built from TRBV4-1 and TRBJ1-2; D is uncertain. The clonotype comes from a man in his sixties who had recovered from COVID-19. The sequencing input was peripheral blood. CDR3 protein: CASSQEGMRSYGYTF. Written as DNA, the CDR3 is TGCGCCAGCAGCCAAGAGGGTATGAGGTCCTATGGCTACACCTTC.